This T cell receptor (beta chain) was found in a study of blood T cells in healthy people across ages. Broader study findings: Any changes in expanded clonotypes were possibly confounded, as donor CMV status remained unknown. Significant beta diversity loss was already apparent by age roughly 40, declining roughly linearly. The percentage of naive T cells correlated strongly with TCR beta diversity.

Each donor was a healthy Caucasian individual from Russia, aged 6 to 90. The germline V and J ends were trimmed by 2 bases and 3 bases, with 11 bases remaining between them. CDR3 length: 14 amino acids. Germline-derived CDR1 and CDR2 are MNHEY and SVGEGT. On this clonotype: What it binds is not known.

Using a J-beta primer mix together with a sample-barcoded 5' primer, a second PCR was run for roughly 6 to 12 cycles. TCRdb re-called the 5' RACE reads with MiXCR, one entry per CDR3 protein. The table lists hundreds of thousands of distinct CDR3 sequences, about 62% of them singletons. This clonotype was sampled from a man aged 25 to 40 in good health. The chain links TRBV6-2 or TRBV6-3 to TRBJ2-7, with D possibly being TRBD1 (6 bases). The sample was blood. The CDR3: CASSYRPGDYEQYF. The DNA for the CDR3 is TGTGCCAGCAGTTACCGGCCAGGGGACTACGAGCAGTACTTC.